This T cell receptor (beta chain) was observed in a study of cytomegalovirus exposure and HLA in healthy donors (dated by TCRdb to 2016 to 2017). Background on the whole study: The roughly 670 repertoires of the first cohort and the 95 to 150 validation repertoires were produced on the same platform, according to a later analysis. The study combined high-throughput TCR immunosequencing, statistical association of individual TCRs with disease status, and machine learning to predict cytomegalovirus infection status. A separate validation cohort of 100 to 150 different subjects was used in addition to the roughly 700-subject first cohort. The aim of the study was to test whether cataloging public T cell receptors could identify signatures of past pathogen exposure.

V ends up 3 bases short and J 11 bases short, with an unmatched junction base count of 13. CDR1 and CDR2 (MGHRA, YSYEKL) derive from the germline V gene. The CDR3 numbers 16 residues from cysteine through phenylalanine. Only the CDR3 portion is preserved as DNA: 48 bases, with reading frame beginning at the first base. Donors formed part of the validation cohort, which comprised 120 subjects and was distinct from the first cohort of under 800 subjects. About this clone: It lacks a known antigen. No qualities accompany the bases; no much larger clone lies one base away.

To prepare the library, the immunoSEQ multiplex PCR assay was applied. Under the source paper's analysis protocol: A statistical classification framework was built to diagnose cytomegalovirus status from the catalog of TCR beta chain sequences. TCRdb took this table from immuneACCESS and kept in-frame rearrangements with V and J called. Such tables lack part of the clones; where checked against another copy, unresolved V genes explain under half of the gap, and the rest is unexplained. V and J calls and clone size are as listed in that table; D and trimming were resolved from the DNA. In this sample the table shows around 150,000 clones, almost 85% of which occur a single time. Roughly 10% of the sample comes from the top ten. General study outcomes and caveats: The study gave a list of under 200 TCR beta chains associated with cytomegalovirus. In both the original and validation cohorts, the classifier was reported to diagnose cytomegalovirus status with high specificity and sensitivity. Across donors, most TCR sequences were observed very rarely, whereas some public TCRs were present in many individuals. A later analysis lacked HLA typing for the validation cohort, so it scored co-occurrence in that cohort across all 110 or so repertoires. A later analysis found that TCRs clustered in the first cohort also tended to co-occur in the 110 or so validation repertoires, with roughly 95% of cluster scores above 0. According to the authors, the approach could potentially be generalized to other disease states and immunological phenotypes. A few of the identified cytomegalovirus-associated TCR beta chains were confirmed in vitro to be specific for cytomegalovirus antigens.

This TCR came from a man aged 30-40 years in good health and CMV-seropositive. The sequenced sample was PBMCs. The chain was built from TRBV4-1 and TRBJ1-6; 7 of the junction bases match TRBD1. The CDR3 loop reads CASSQATGSGGTPLHF. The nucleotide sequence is TGCGCCAGCAGCCAGGCGACAGGGAGCGGGGGGACACCCCTCCACTTT.